This is a list of T cell receptor beta chains from one sample in a study of blood T cell repertoires in COVID-19. Generated by immunoSEQ multiplex PCR, the TCRdb table keeps only in-frame clones and is missing some. The sample contains tens of thousands of clones, more than 70% of which appear only once. What was sequenced was peripheral blood. The receptor set was obtained from a man aged 50 to 59 with acute or convalescent COVID-19. CDR3s include the opening cysteine and the closing phenylalanine or tryptophan. The D gene is left open where the match is weak. Only part of the rows carry a size: once, few, many, or a class if the clone is expanded.

J: TRBJ1-2
D: TRBD1
size: .
V: TRBV24-1
CDR3: CATGDAGGGYTF
DNA: TGTGCCACCGGGGATGCAGGGGGTGGCTACACCTTC

J: TRBJ1-2
D: TRBD1
size: .
V: TRBV7-2
CDR3: CASSLEQGNYGYTF
DNA: TGTGCCAGCAGCTTAGAACAGGGGAACTATGGCTACACCTTC

J: TRBJ1-5
D: TRBD1
size: .
V: TRBV19
CDR3: CASSIRGINQPQHF
DNA: TGTGCCAGTAGTATCAGGGGGATCAATCAGCCCCAGCATTTT

J: TRBJ2-5
D: TRBD2
size: once
V: TRBV29-1
CDR3: CSVVWAGGPGTQYF
DNA: TGCAGCGTTGTCTGGGCGGGAGGGCCCGGGACCCAGTACTTC

J: TRBJ2-3
D: .
size: .
V: TRBV7-9
CDR3: CASSSPRSTDTQYF
DNA: TGTGCCAGCAGCTCACCCCGGAGCACAGATACGCAGTATTTT

J: TRBJ1-2
D: TRBD1
size: .
V: TRBV28
CDR3: CASSPSGQGAQGYTF
DNA: TGTGCCAGCAGCCCTTCGGGACAGGGGGCGCAGGGCTACACCTTC

J: TRBJ2-1
D: .
size: few
V: TRBV5-1
CDR3: CASSLNLAGDEQFF
DNA: TGCGCCAGCAGCTTAAATCTAGCCGGAGATGAGCAGTTCTTC

J: TRBJ1-5
D: .
size: few
V: TRBV6-2/TRBV6-3
CDR3: CASSYRRDQPQHF
DNA: TGTGCCAGCAGTTACCGGCGGGATCAGCCCCAGCATTTT

J: TRBJ1-5
D: TRBD1
size: .
V: TRBV6-5
CDR3: CASSRGQGDQPQHF
DNA: TGTGCCAGCAGCCGAGGACAGGGGGATCAGCCCCAGCATTTT

J: TRBJ1-3
D: .
size: .
V: TRBV11-2
CDR3: CASSSMAASGNTIYF
DNA: TGTGCCAGCAGCTCCATGGCGGCCTCTGGAAACACCATATATTTT

J: TRBJ1-1
D: TRBD1
size: .
V: TRBV3-1/TRBV3-2
CDR3: CASSHRTGDEAFF
DNA: TGTGCCAGCAGCCACAGGACAGGGGACGAAGCTTTCTTT

J: TRBJ1-3
D: .
size: .
V: TRBV4-2
CDR3: CASSQDPGSGNTIYF
DNA: TGTGCCAGCAGCCAAGATCCGGGGTCGGGAAACACCATATATTTT

J: TRBJ1-5
D: .
size: .
V: TRBV21-1
CDR3: CASSKDEDQPQHF
DNA: TGTGCCAGCAGCAAAGATGAGGATCAGCCCCAGCATTTT

J: TRBJ1-1
D: TRBD1
size: .
V: TRBV29-1
CDR3: CSVEQYRGMNTEAFF
DNA: TGCAGCGTTGAGCAATACAGGGGTATGAACACTGAAGCTTTCTTT

J: TRBJ2-6
D: .
size: .
V: TRBV7-2
CDR3: CASSKATGGGANVLTF
DNA: TGTGCCAGCAGCAAGGCCACAGGTGGTGGGGCCAACGTCCTGACTTTC

J: TRBJ2-5
D: TRBD2
size: .
V: TRBV2
CDR3: CASTFSGGLEGETQYF
DNA: TGTGCCAGCACCTTTAGCGGGGGGCTTGAGGGGGAGACCCAGTACTTC

J: TRBJ2-6
D: TRBD1
size: .
V: TRBV19
CDR3: CASSIGDPGRGVLTF
DNA: TGTGCCAGTAGTATAGGGGACCCGGGCAGGGGGGTCCTGACTTTC

J: TRBJ2-7
D: .
size: .
V: TRBV5-6
CDR3: CASSRTPSYEQYF
DNA: TGTGCCAGCAGTCGGACTCCCTCCTACGAGCAGTACTTC

J: TRBJ2-1
D: .
size: once
V: TRBV6-1
CDR3: CASSEGTPREQFF
DNA: TGTGCCAGCAGTGAAGGGACTCCTCGTGAGCAGTTCTTC

J: TRBJ2-5
D: .
size: .
V: TRBV24-1
CDR3: CATSDLLQGRETQYF
DNA: TGTGCCACCAGTGATTTGCTACAGGGACGGGAGACCCAGTACTTC

J: TRBJ1-5
D: TRBD1
size: .
V: TRBV2
CDR3: CASSVDRVSQPQHF
DNA: TGTGCCAGCAGTGTGGACAGGGTTTCTCAGCCCCAGCATTTT

J: TRBJ2-5
D: .
size: .
V: TRBV24-1
CDR3: CATSGSMTDQETQYF
DNA: TGTGCCACCAGTGGCTCTATGACAGATCAAGAGACCCAGTACTTC

J: TRBJ2-7
D: TRBD1
size: .
V: TRBV18
CDR3: CASSWAGTGDEQYF
DNA: TGTGCCAGCTCATGGGCCGGGACAGGGGACGAGCAGTACTTC

J: TRBJ2-3
D: TRBD1
size: .
V: TRBV2
CDR3: CASSAIRQGVGTDTQYF
DNA: TGTGCCAGCAGTGCAATACGACAGGGCGTCGGCACAGATACGCAGTATTTT

J: TRBJ2-5
D: .
size: medium-sized
V: TRBV20-1
CDR3: CSAGQQETQYF
DNA: TGCAGTGCCGGACAGCAAGAGACCCAGTACTTC

J: TRBJ2-3
D: TRBD2
size: .
V: TRBV2
CDR3: CASSAERGAGDTQYF
DNA: TGTGCCAGCAGTGCAGAGCGGGGGGCAGGAGATACGCAGTATTTT